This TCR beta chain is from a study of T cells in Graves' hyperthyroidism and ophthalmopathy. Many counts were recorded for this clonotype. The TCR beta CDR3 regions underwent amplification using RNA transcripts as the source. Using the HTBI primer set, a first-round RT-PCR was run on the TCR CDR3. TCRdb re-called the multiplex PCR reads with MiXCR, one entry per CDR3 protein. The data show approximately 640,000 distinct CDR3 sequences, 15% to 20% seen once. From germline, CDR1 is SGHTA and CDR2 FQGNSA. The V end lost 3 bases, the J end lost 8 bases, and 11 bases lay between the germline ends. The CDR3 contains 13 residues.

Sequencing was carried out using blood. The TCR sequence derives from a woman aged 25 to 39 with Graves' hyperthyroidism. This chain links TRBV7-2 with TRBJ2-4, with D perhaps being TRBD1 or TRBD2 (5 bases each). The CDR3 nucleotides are TGTGCCAGCAGCTTGAGCGTGGGGGACATTCAGTACTTC. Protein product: CASSLSVGDIQYF.